These 28 T cell receptor beta chains were sequenced from one sample in a study of cytomegalovirus exposure and HLA in healthy donors. 60 Vbeta and 13 Jbeta primers were used in PCR. Some clones are missing from TCRdb's copy, which holds only in-frame ones; the method was immunoSEQ multiplex PCR. The sample has roughly 100,000 clones; roughly 73% are singletons. Input material: PBMCs. These receptors were obtained from a man aged 35 to 55 in good health and CMV-seronegative.

J is TRBJ1-2 and V is TRBV13, with 7 bases matching TRBD1. This CDR3 has 15 residues. Losses at the gene ends were 6 bases for V and 0 bases for J; bases not matched to a gene: 7. CDR1 and CDR2 (germline): PRHDT, FYEKMQ (reference sequence). The CDR3 is CASRRGTEANYGYTF. For the CDR3, the DNA is TGTGCCAGCAGACGAGGGACAGAGGCTAACTATGGCTACACCTTC.

The CDR3 sequence: CASSTTGGSGEKLFF. CDR3 bases: TGCGCCAGCAGCACGACAGGGGGCTCGGGTGAAAAACTGTTTTTT. The V gene is TRBV5-1, the J gene TRBJ1-4; 10 nucleotides line up with TRBD1. This CDR3 is built from 15 residues. Germline CDR1 SGHRS, CDR2 YFSETQ. Trimming at V came to 4 bases and at J to 7 bases, leaving 7 bases not matched to a gene.

This clone has only a few counts. The CDR3 protein is CASSDSTGANVLTF. The CDR3 region has the DNA TGTGCCAGCAGTGACAGTACTGGGGCCAACGTCCTGACTTTC. The gene calls are TRBV6-6 and TRBJ2-6; TRBD1 might be the D (5 bases). With 5 bases removed from V and 2 bases from J, the gap between germline ends came to 7 bases. CDR1 and CDR2 (germline): MNHNY, SVGAGI (reference sequence). The CDR3 contains 14 residues.

This clone appeared a single time. This sample includes further DNA sequences coding for the same CDR3. The chain carries TRBV7-6 and TRBJ1-4; D remains unclear. Trimming shortened V by 2 bases and J by 3 bases, and 4 bases separated the two germline ends. The germline V gene encodes CDR1 SGHVS and CDR2 FNYEAQ. The CDR3 totals 13 residues. CDR3 region: CASSLQANEKLFF. CDR3 in DNA: TGTGCCAGCAGCTTACAGGCTAATGAAAAACTGTTTTTT. Using reference TRBV7-6 and TRBJ1-4 for the parts outside the CDR3, the full variable domain is GAGVSQSPRYKVTKRGQDVALRCDPISGHVSLYWYRQALGQGPEFLTYFNYEAQQDKSGLPNDRFSAERPEGSISTLTIQRTEQRDSAMYRCASSLQANEKLFFGSGTQLSVL.

This chain links TRBV29-1 with TRBJ2-5; TRBD2 matches 7 bases. The J call may be incorrect, as the DNA end agrees better with TRBJ2-7. The germline CDR1 and CDR2 sequences are SQVTM and ANQGSEA. This CDR3 has 13 residues. CDR3 in amino acids: CSVEGQGGYEQYF. DNA for the CDR3: TGCAGCGTTGAGGGCCAGGGAGGGTACGAGCAGTACTTC.

The chain links TRBV9 to TRBJ2-1, with a tentative D call TRBD2 (6 bases). V was trimmed by 1 base and J by 3 bases, leaving 20 bases between them. Germline loops: CDR1 SGDLS, CDR2 YYNGEE. This CDR3 is 18 amino acids long. For the CDR3, the DNA is TGTGCCAGCAGCGTAAACGTGGGGGGACGCAGGTTCTACAATGAGCAGTTCTTC. This encodes CASSVNVGGRRFYNEQFF.

The chain is built from TRBV5-4 and TRBJ2-1, with 7 bases fitting TRBD1. This CDR3 comprises 17 residues. J was trimmed by 0 bases and V by 0 bases; bases with no gene match: 6. In germline, CDR1 is SGHNT, CDR2 YYREEE (reference sequence). DNA of the CDR3: TGTGCCAGCAGCTTGGCTTCGGGACAGAGCTCCTACAATGAGCAGTTCTTC. Protein sequence: CASSLASGQSSYNEQFF.

The rearrangement joins TRBV5-4 to TRBJ2-7, with TRBD1 matching over 9 bases. Germline CDR1 is SGHNT and CDR2 is YYREEE (reference sequence). This CDR3 has 15 amino acids. With V trimmed by 3 bases and J by 2 bases, 6 bases remained unmatched. CDR3 coding DNA: TGTGCCAGCAGCTCCATAAGACAGGGGGCCTACGAGCAGTACTTC. Translating gives CASSSIRQGAYEQYF.

This chain connects TRBV6-6 to TRBJ1-3, with TRBD1 identical over 7 bases. Trimming removed 6 bases from V and 2 bases from J; junction bases left unmatched: 7. The CDR3 length is 15 residues. The germline V gene has CDR1 MNHNY and CDR2 SVGAGI (reference sequence). The CDR3 sequence: CASSPPGTAGNTIYF. The DNA of the CDR3 is TGTGCCAGCAGCCCTCCCGGGACAGCTGGAAACACCATATATTTT.

The chain uses TRBV6-5 and TRBJ1-1, with TRBD1 matching over 7 bases. Germline lookup yields CDR1 MNHEY and CDR2 SVGAGI. Trimming at V came to 5 bases and at J to 4 bases, leaving 10 bases not matched to a gene. The CDR3 has 15 amino acids. The DNA for the CDR3 is TGTGCCAGCAGTCTCCGGGGGGGACAGCGCACTGAAGCTTTCTTT. Amino acid sequence: CASSLRGGQRTEAFF.

V gene TRBV10-3 combines with J gene TRBJ2-3; D gene uncertain. Germline V gene data show CDR1 as ENHRY and CDR2 as SYGVKD. This CDR3 is built from 13 residues. Trimming removed 3 bases at V and 0 bases at J, with 4 bases between. The CDR3 DNA is TGTGCCATCAGTGACACTAGCACAGATACGCAGTATTTT. This codes for CAISDTSTDTQYF.

This chain uses TRBV7-6 with TRBJ2-7; 8 nucleotides agree with TRBD2. CDR1 and CDR2 from the germline V gene are SGHVS and FNYEAQ. Germline trimming cut 5 bases from V and 7 bases from J; bases unmatched to any gene: 7. The length of the CDR3 is 13 residues. In DNA, the CDR3 is TGTGCCAGCAGCCAATTCAGCGGGGGAGAGCAGTACTTC. Translation: CASSQFSGGEQYF.

Here the CDR3 reads CASRGTGAAWDGYTF. As DNA, the CDR3 is TGTGCCAGCAGAGGGACAGGGGCCGCCTGGGATGGCTACACCTTC. V usage is TRBV2 and J usage is TRBJ1-2, with TRBD1 matching over 10 bases. CDR1 SNHLY and CDR2 FYNNEI come from the germline V gene. V gave up 6 bases and J gave up 6 bases; unmatched junction bases: 10. The CDR3 has 15 residues.

The rearrangement uses TRBV29-1 and TRBJ2-1, with 10 positions matching TRBD1. V shed 2 bases, J shed 2 bases, and the junction held 6 bases outside the gene matches. The CDR3 is 16 residues long. Germline CDR1 SQVTM, CDR2 ANQGSEA. This CDR3 reads CSVETGTGETYNEQFF. The CDR3 DNA is TGCAGCGTTGAAACGGGGACAGGGGAGACCTACAATGAGCAGTTCTTC.

This clone was detected only a few times. J is TRBJ1-4 and V is TRBV6-5, with TRBD1 as a possible D gene (6 bases). V was pared by 10 bases and J by 6 bases, with 15 bases between. This CDR3 region has 13 residues. CDR1 is MNHEY, CDR2 SVGAGI, per germline. CDR3 region: CATGGRGDEKLFF. The CDR3 DNA follows: TGTGCCACCGGAGGGAGGGGGGATGAAAAACTGTTTTTT.

The chain recombines TRBV5-1 with TRBJ1-4, with TRBD1 identical over 7 bases. V was pared by 4 bases and J by 4 bases, with 10 bases of the junction left unmatched. Per the germline V gene, CDR1 is SGHRS and CDR2 is YFSETQ. The CDR3 sequence is 16 residues long. The CDR3 bases are TGCGCCAGCAGCCCGACAGGGCAGTTCGGTAATGAAAAACTGTTTTTT. Its protein product is CASSPTGQFGNEKLFF.

Only a few counts were recorded for this clone. The chain combines TRBV30 with TRBJ1-1; no clear D. Germline V gene sequence: CDR1 GTSNPN, CDR2 SVGIG (reference sequence). This CDR3 is 13 amino acids long. Trimming removed 3 bases from V and 1 base from J, with 9 bases in between. CDR3 nucleotide sequence: TGTGCCTGGAGGTTTGGAGGGAACACTGAAGCTTTCTTT. Translation gives CAWRFGGNTEAFF. The full variable domain, with the rest looked up from reference TRBV30 and TRBJ1-1, is SQTIHQWPATLVQPVGSPLSLECTVEGTSNPNLYWYRQAAGRGLQLLFYSVGIGQISSEVPQNLSASRPQDRQFILSSKKLLLSDSGFYLCAWRFGGNTEAFFGQGTRLTVV.

The chain uses TRBV5-8 and TRBJ2-1, with TRBD2 identical over 16 bases. The V gene end was trimmed by 5 bases and the J gene end by 0 bases; junction bases not matched to a gene: 8. The CDR3 runs 19 residues. The germline CDR1 and CDR2 sequences are SGHTS and YDEGEE. CDR3 bases: TGTGCCAGCAGATCCGGGACTAGCGGGGGGGCCAGCTCCTACAATGAGCAGTTCTTC. It translates to CASRSGTSGGASSYNEQFF.

The chain employs TRBV6-5 and TRBJ1-5; TRBD1 is a possible D gene (5 bases). Per the germline V gene, CDR1 is MNHEY and CDR2 is SVGAGI. The CDR3 totals 15 residues. Trimming pared 6 bases from V and 9 bases from J, leaving 21 bases between. The CDR3 reads CASRHLQAQTGPQHF. As DNA, the CDR3 is TGTGCCAGCAGACACCTACAGGCGCAGACTGGGCCCCAGCATTTT.

The chain is built from TRBV7-2 and TRBJ2-7, with 9 bases lining up with TRBD2. This CDR3 is 15 amino acids long. Germline trimming cut 1 base from V and 0 bases from J; bases unmatched to any gene: 1. Germline loops: CDR1 SGHTA, CDR2 FQGNSA. In DNA form, the CDR3 reads TGTGCCAGCAGCTTAGGACTAGCGGCCTCCTACGAGCAGTACTTC. As protein: CASSLGLAASYEQYF.

This clone was seen only a few times. The J gene is TRBJ2-3, the V gene TRBV14, with D maybe TRBD2 (6 bases). This CDR3 is built from 17 residues. V was pared by 4 bases and J by 0 bases, with 17 bases between. Germline CDR1 and CDR2: SGHDN and FVKESK. As DNA, the CDR3 is TGTGCCAGCAGCCCCTTGGGGCGGGGCCGGAGCACAGATACGCAGTATTTT. Residues: CASSPLGRGRSTDTQYF.

The CDR3 DNA follows: TGTGCCAGCAGTGACGAGACAGGGCGAGGGAGAAAACTGTTTTTT. Translation: CASSDETGRGRKLFF. The chain is built from TRBV25-1 and TRBJ1-4; 7 bases match TRBD1. V trimming: 3 bases; J trimming: 10 bases; junction bases outside the gene matches: 11. This CDR3 is built from 15 residues. Germline CDR1 is MGHDK and CDR2 is SYGVNS.

Here the CDR3 reads CASVLTGSTEAFF. Here the CDR3 DNA reads TGTGCTAGTGTCCTGACAGGGAGCACTGAAGCTTTCTTT. The genes are TRBV12-5 and TRBJ1-1, with 7 bases lining up with TRBD1. Unmatched junction bases numbered 6, after V lost 7 bases and J lost 4 bases. Germline V gives CDR1 LGHNT, CDR2 FRNRAP. The CDR3 covers 13 residues.

This rearrangement joins TRBV4-3 to TRBJ2-3; TRBD1 matches 10 bases. In germline, CDR1 is LGHNA, CDR2 YSLEER. This CDR3 is built from 15 residues. Losses at the gene ends were 2 bases for V and 3 bases for J; bases not matched to a gene: 2. The DNA of the CDR3 is TGCGCCAGCAGCCAACCGGGACAGGGGACAGATACGCAGTATTTT. Amino acids: CASSQPGQGTDTQYF.

J is TRBJ2-5 and V is TRBV29-1; no clear D gene. Germline V lookup: CDR1 SQVTM, CDR2 ANQGSEA. CDR3 size: 12 residues. Trimming shortened V by 6 bases and J by 5 bases, and 13 bases separated the two germline ends. CDR3 sequence: CSVNMAQETQYF. CDR3 nucleotides: TGCAGCGTCAACATGGCCCAGGAGACCCAGTACTTC.

This chain joins TRBV6-5 and TRBJ2-1, with 10 nucleotides matching TRBD2. The ends lost 6 bases at V and 2 bases at J; junction bases unmatched: 4. Germline assignment: CDR1 MNHEY and CDR2 SVGAGI. This CDR3 is built from 15 residues. The DNA for the CDR3 is TGTGCCAGCAGGACCCTAGCGGGGGCCTACAATGAGCAGTTCTTC. It encodes CASRTLAGAYNEQFF.

V is TRBV19 and J is TRBJ2-1; possible D gene TRBD1, 5 bases. Trimming took 3 bases from V and 6 from J, leaving 9 bases between them. Germline V gene lookup returns CDR1 LNHDA and CDR2 SQIVND (reference sequence). This CDR3 contains 13 residues. The CDR3 is CASSMGPFNEQFF. The CDR3 DNA follows: TGTGCCAGTAGTATGGGGCCTTTCAATGAGCAGTTCTTC.

This clone was detected a few times. V usage is TRBV7-2 and J usage is TRBJ2-3, with TRBD1 matching 10 bases. The germline gives CDR1 SGHTA, CDR2 FQGNSA. The CDR3 is 14 amino acids. V lost 8 bases to trimming and J lost 1 base; unmatched junction nucleotides: 3. The CDR3 loop is CASRDRGGTDTQYF. The CDR3 DNA reads as TGTGCCAGCCGGGACAGGGGAGGCACAGATACGCAGTATTTT.